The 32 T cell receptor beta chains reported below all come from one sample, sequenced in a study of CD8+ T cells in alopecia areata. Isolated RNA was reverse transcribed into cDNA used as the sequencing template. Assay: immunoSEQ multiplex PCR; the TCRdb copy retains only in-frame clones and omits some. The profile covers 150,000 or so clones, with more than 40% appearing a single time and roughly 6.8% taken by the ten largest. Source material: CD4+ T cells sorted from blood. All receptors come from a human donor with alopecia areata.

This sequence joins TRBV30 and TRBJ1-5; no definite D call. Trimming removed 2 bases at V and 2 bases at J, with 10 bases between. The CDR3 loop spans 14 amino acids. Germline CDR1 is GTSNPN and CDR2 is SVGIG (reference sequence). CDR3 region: CAWSLGAGNQPQHF. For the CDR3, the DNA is TGTGCCTGGAGTTTAGGAGCGGGCAATCAGCCCCAGCATTTT.

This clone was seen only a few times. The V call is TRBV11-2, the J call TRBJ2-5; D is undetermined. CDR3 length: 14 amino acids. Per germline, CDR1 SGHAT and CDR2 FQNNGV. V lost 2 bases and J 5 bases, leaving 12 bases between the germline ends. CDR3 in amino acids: CASSLLDSWETQYF. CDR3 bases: TGTGCCAGCAGCTTATTGGATAGCTGGGAGACCCAGTACTTC.

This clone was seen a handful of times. The CDR3: CSVDNRGNTEAFF. The CDR3 nucleotides read TGCAGCGTTGACAACAGGGGGAACACTGAAGCTTTCTTT. The genes are TRBV29-1 and TRBJ1-1; TRBD1 agrees at 7 bases. The CDR3 totals 13 residues. Germline V lookup: CDR1 SQVTM, CDR2 ANQGSEA. The ends lost 3 bases at V and 1 base at J; junction bases unmatched: 2. Combining the CDR3 with reference TRBV29-1 and TRBJ1-1 gives the whole variable domain SAVISQKPSRDICQRGTSLTIQCQVDSQVTMMFWYRQQPGQSLTLIATANQGSEATYESGFVIDKFPISRPNLTFSTLTVSNMSPEDSSIYLCSVDNRGNTEAFFGQGTRLTVV.

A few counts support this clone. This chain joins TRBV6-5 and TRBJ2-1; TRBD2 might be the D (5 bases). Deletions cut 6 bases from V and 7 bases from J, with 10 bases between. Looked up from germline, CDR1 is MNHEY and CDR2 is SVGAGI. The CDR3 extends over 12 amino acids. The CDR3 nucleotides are TGTGCCAGCAGCCCGACGGGGAATGAGCAGTTCTTC. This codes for CASSPTGNEQFF.

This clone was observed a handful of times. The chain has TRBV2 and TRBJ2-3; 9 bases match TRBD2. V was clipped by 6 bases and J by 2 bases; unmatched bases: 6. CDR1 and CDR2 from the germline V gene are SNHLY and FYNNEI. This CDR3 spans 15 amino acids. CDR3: CASRRRTSDTDTQYF. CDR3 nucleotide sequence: TGTGCCAGCAGGCGAAGGACTAGCGACACAGATACGCAGTATTTT.

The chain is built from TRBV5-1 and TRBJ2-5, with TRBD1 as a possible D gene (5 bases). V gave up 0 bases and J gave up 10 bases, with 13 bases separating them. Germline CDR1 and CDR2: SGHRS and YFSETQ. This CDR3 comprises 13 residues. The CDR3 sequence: CASSLGLKGNQYF. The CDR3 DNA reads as TGCGCCAGCAGCTTGGGCCTGAAGGGGAACCAGTACTTC.

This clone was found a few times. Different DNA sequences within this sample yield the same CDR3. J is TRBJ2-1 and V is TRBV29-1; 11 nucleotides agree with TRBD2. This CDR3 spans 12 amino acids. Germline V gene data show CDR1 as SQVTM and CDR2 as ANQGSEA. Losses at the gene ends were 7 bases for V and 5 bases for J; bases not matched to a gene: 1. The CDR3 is CSAGLADNEQFF. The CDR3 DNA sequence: TGCAGCGCGGGACTAGCGGACAATGAGCAGTTCTTC.

CDR3 in amino acids: CASSPGGGRGQPQHF. CDR3 nucleotides: TGTGCCAGCAGCCCCGGTGGGGGCAGGGGTCAGCCCCAGCATTTT. J is TRBJ1-5 and V is TRBV7-6; D is possibly TRBD1 (6 bases). This CDR3 is built from 15 residues. Germline loops: CDR1 SGHVS, CDR2 FNYEAQ. Trimming took 5 bases from V and 6 from J, leaving 17 bases between them. Full variable domain (remainder filled in from reference TRBV7-6 and TRBJ1-5): GAGVSQSPRYKVTKRGQDVALRCDPISGHVSLYWYRQALGQGPEFLTYFNYEAQQDKSGLPNDRFSAERPEGSISTLTIQRTEQRDSAMYRCASSPGGGRGQPQHFGDGTRLSIL.

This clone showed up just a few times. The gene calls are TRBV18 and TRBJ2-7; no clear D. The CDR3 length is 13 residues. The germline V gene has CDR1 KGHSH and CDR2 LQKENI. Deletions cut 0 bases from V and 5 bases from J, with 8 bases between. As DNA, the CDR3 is TGTGCCAGCTCACCACCGATACCCGACGAGCAGTACTTC. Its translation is CASSPPIPDEQYF. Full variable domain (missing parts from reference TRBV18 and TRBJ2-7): NAGVMQNPRHLVRRRGQEARLRCSPMKGHSHVYWYRQLPEEGLKFMVYLQKENIIDESGMPKERFSAEFPKEGPSILRIQQVVRGDSAAYFCASSPPIPDEQYFGPGTRLTVT.

CDR3 nucleotides: TGCGCCAGCAGCTTGGGGAGCGGGAGTTGGTATGAGCAGTTCTTC. Residues: CASSLGSGSWYEQFF. V gene TRBV5-1 combines with J gene TRBJ2-1, with 8 bases that match TRBD2. The germline CDR1 and CDR2 sequences are SGHRS and YFSETQ. The CDR3 consists of 15 residues. Unmatched junction bases numbered 7, after V lost 0 bases and J lost 8 bases.

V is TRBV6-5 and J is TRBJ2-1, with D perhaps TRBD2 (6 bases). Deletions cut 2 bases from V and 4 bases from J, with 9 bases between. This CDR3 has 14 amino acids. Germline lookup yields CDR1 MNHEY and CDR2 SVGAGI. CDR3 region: CASSYRRGYNEQFF. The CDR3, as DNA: TGTGCCAGCAGTTACCGGCGGGGTTACAATGAGCAGTTCTTC.

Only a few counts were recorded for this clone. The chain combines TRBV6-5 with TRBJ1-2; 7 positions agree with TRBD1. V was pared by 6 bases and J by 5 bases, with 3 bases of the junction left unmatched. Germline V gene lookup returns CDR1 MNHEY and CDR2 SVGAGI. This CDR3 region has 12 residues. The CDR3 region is CASRQGKYGYTF. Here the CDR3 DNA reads TGTGCCAGCAGACAGGGGAAATATGGCTACACCTTC.

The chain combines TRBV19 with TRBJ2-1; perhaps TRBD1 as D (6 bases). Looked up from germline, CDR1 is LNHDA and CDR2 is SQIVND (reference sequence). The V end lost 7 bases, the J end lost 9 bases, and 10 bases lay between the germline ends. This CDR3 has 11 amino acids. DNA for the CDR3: TGTGCCAGTACCCTAGGGGGTGAGCAGTTCTTC. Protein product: CASTLGGEQFF. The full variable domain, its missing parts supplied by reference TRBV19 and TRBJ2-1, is DGGITQSPKYLFRKEGQNVTLSCEQNLNHDAMYWYRQDPGQGLRLIYYSQIVNDFQKGDIAEGYSVSREKKESFPLTVTSAQKNPTAFYLCASTLGGEQFFGPGTRLTVL.

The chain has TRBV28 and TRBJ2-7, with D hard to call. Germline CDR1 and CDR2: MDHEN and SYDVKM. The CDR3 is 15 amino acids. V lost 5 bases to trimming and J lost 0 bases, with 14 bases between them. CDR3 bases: TGTGCCAGCAGTGCCCCCAGCTTGTACTCCTACGAGCAGTACTTC. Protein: CASSAPSLYSYEQYF.

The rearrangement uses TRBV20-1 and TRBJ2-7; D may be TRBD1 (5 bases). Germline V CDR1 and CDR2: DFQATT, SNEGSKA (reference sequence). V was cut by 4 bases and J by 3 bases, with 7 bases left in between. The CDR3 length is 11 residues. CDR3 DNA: TGCAGTGCTACCCAGGGCTACGAGCAGTACTTC. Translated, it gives CSATQGYEQYF.

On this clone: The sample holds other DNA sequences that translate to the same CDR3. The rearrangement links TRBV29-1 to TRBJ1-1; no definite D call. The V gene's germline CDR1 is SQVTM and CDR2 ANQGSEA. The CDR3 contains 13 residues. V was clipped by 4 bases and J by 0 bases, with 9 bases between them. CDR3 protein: CSVVRQLNTEAFF. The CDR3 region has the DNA TGCAGCGTTGTACGGCAGCTGAACACTGAAGCTTTCTTT.

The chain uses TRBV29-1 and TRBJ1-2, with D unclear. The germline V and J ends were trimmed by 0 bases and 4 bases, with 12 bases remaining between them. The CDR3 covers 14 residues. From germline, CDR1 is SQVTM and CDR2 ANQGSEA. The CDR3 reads CSVEDSGHFYGYTF. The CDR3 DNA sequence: TGCAGCGTTGAAGATAGCGGGCACTTCTATGGCTACACCTTC.

For the CDR3, the DNA is TGTGCCTGGAGTGTACGAGTGGGTTTCAGTGGCTACACCTTC. It yields the protein CAWSVRVGFSGYTF. This chain joins TRBV30 and TRBJ1-2; unclear D gene. CDR3 length: 14 amino acids. With 0 bases removed from V and 7 bases from J, the gap between germline ends came to 15 bases. Germline V gene lookup returns CDR1 GTSNPN and CDR2 SVGIG (reference sequence).

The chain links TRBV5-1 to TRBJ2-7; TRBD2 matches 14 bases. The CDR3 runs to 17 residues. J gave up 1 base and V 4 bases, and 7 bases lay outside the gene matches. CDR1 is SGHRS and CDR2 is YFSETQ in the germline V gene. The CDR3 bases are TGCGCCAGCAGCCCGGGACTAGCGGGAGATAATTCCTACGAGCAGTACTTC. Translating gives CASSPGLAGDNSYEQYF. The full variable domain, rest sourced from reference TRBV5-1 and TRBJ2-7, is KAGVTQTPRYLIKTRGQQVTLSCSPISGHRSVSWYQQTPGQGLQFLFEYFSETQRNKGNFPGRFSGRQFSNSRSEMNVSTLELGDSALYLCASSPGLAGDNSYEQYFGPGTRLTVT.

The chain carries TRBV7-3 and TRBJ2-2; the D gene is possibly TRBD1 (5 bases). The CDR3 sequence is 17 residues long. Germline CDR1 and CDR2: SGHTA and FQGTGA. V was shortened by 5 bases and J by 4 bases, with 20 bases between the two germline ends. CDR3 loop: CASSLVYQGPTTGELFF. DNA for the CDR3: TGTGCCAGCAGCCTCGTTTATCAGGGTCCAACCACCGGGGAGCTGTTTTTT.

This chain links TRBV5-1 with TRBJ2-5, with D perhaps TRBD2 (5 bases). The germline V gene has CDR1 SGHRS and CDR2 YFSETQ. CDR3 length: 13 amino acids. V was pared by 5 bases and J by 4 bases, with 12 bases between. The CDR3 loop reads CASSPGGGETQYF. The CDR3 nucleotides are TGCGCCAGCAGTCCGGGCGGAGGAGAGACCCAGTACTTC.

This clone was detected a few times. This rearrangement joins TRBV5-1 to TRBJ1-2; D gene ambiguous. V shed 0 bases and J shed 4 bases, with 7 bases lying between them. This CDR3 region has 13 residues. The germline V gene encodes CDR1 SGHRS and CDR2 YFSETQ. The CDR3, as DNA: TGCGCCAGCAGCTTGGCCCTAGCCTATGGCTACACCTTC. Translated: CASSLALAYGYTF. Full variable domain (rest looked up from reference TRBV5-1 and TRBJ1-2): KAGVTQTPRYLIKTRGQQVTLSCSPISGHRSVSWYQQTPGQGLQFLFEYFSETQRNKGNFPGRFSGRQFSNSRSEMNVSTLELGDSALYLCASSLALAYGYTFGSGTRLTVV.

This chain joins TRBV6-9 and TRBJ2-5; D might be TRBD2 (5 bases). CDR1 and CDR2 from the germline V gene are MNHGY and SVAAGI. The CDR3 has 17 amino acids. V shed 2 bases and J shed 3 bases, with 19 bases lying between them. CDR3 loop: CASSYKWSQEREETQYF. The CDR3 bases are TGTGCCAGCAGTTATAAATGGTCTCAGGAGAGGGAAGAGACCCAGTACTTC.

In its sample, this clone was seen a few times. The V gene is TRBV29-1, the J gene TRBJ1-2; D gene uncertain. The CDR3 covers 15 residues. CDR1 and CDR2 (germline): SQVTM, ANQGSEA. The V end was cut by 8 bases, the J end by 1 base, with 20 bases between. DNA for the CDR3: TGCAGCAGTTGGGCTGGGTATGGATTTAACTATGGCTACACCTTC. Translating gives CSSWAGYGFNYGYTF.

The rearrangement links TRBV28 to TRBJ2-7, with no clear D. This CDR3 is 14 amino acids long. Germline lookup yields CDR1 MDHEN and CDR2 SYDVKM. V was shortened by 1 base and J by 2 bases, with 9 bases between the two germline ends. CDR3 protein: CASSLSPPPYEQYF. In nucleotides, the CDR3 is TGTGCCAGCAGTTTATCCCCACCTCCCTACGAGCAGTACTTC. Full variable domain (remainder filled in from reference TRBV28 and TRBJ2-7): DVKVTQSSRYLVKRTGEKVFLECVQDMDHENMFWYRQDPGLGLRLIYFSYDVKMKEKGDIPEGYSVSREKKERFSLILESASTNQTSMYLCASSLSPPPYEQYFGPGTRLTVT.

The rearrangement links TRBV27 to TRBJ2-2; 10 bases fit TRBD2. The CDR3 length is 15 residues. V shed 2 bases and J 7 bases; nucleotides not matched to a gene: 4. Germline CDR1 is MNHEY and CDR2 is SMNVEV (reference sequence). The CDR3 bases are TGTGCCAGCAGTTTACTAGCGGGAGCGGACGGGGAGCTGTTTTTT. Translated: CASSLLAGADGELFF.

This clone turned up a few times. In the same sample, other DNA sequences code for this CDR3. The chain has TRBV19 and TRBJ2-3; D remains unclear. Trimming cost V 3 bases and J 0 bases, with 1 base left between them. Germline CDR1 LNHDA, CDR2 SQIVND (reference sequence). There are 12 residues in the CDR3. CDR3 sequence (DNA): TGTGCCAGTAGTATCAGCACAGATACGCAGTATTTT. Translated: CASSISTDTQYF.

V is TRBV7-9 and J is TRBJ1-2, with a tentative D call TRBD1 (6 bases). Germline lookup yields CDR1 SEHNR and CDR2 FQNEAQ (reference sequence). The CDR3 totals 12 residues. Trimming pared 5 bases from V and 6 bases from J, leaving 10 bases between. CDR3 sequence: CASSIKGDGYTF. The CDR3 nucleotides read TGTGCCAGCAGCATTAAGGGGGATGGCTACACCTTC.

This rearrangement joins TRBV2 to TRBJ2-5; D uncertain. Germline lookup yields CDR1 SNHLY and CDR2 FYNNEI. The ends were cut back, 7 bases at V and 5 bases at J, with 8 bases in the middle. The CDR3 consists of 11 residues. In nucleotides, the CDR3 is TGTGCCAGCAAGACGGCGGAGACCCAGTACTTC. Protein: CASKTAETQYF.

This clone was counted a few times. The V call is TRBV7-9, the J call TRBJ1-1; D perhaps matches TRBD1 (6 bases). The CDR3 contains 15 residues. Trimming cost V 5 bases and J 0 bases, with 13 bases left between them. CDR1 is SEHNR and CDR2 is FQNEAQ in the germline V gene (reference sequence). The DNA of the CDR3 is TGTGCCAGCAGCCCCCAGGGGACGGTGAACACTGAAGCTTTCTTT. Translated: CASSPQGTVNTEAFF.

CDR3 residues: CSVGLARSGDTQYF. Written as DNA, the CDR3 is TGCAGCGTTGGACTAGCGCGGAGTGGTGATACGCAGTATTTT. The chain employs TRBV29-1 and TRBJ2-3; 8 bases map to TRBD2. V trimming: 4 bases; J trimming: 6 bases; junction bases outside the gene matches: 9. The length of the CDR3 is 14 residues. Germline CDR1 and CDR2: SQVTM and ANQGSEA.

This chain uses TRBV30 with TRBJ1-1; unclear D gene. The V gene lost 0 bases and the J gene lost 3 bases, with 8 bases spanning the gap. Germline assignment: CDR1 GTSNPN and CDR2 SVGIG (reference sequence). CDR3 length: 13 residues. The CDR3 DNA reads TGTGCCTGGAGTGTACGTGGGGACACTGAAGCTTTCTTT. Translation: CAWSVRGDTEAFF.